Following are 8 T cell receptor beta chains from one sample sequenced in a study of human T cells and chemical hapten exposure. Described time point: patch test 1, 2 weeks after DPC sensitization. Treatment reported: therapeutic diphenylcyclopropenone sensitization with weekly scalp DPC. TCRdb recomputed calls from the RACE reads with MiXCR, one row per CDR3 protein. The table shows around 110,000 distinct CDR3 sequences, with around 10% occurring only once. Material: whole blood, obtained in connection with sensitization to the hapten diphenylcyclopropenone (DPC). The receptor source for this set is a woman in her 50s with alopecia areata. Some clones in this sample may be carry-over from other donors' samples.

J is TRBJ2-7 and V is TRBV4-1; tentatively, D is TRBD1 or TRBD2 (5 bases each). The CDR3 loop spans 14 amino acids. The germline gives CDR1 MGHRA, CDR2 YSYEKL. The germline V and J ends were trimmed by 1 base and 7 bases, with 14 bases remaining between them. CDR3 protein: CASSQAGSFLEQYF. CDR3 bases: TGCGCCAGCAGCCAAGCAGGGAGTTTTTTGGAGCAGTACTTC.

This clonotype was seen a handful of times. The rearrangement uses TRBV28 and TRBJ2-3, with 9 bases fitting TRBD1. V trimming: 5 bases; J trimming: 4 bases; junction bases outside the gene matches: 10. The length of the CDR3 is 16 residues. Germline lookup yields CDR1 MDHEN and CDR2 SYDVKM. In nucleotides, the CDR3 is TGTGCCAGCAGTGGACCGGGACAGGGAGGGGCAGATACGCAGTATTTT. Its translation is CASSGPGQGGADTQYF. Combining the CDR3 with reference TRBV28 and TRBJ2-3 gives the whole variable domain DVKVTQSSRYLVKRTGEKVFLECVQDMDHENMFWYRQDPGLGLRLIYFSYDVKMKEKGDIPEGYSVSREKKERFSLILESASTNQTSMYLCASSGPGQGGADTQYFGPGTRLTVL.

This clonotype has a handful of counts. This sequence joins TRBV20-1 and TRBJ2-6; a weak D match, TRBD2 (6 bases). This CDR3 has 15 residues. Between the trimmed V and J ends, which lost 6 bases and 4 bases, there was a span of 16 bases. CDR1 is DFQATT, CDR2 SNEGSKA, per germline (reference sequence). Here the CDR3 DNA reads TGCAGTGCACCCCTCCAGGGACTGGGGGCCAACGTCCTGACTTTC. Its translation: CSAPLQGLGANVLTF.

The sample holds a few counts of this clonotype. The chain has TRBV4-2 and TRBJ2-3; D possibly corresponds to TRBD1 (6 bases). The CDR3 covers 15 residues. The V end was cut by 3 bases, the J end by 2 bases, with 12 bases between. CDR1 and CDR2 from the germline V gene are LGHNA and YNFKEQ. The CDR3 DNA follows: TGTGCCAGCAGCCATGGGGACACTAACACAGATACGCAGTATTTT. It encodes CASSHGDTNTDTQYF.

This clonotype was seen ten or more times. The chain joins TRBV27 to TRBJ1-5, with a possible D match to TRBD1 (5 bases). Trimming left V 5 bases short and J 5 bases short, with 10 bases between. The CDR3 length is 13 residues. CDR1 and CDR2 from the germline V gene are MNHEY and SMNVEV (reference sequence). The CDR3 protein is CASSRQPHQPQHF. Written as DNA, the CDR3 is TGTGCCAGCAGTCGACAGCCCCATCAGCCCCAGCATTTT.

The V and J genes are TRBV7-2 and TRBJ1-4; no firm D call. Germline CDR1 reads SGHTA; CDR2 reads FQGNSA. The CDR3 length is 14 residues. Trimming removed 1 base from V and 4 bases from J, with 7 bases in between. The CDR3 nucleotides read TGTGCCAGCAGCTTAGGTCCCGATAATGAAAAACTGTTTTTT. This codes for CASSLGPDNEKLFF.

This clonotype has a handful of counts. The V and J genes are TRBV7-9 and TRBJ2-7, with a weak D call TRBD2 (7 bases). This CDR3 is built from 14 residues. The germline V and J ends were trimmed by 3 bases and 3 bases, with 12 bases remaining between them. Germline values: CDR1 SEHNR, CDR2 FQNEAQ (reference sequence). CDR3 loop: CASSLGAGVYEQYF. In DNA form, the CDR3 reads TGTGCCAGCAGCTTGGGGGCGGGAGTCTACGAGCAGTACTTC.

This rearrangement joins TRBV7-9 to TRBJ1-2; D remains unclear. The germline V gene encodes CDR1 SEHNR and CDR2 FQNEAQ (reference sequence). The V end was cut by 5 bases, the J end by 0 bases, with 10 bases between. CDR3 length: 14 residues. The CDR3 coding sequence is TGTGCCAGCAGCAACCAATTATCTAACTATGGCTACACCTTC. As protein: CASSNQLSNYGYTF.